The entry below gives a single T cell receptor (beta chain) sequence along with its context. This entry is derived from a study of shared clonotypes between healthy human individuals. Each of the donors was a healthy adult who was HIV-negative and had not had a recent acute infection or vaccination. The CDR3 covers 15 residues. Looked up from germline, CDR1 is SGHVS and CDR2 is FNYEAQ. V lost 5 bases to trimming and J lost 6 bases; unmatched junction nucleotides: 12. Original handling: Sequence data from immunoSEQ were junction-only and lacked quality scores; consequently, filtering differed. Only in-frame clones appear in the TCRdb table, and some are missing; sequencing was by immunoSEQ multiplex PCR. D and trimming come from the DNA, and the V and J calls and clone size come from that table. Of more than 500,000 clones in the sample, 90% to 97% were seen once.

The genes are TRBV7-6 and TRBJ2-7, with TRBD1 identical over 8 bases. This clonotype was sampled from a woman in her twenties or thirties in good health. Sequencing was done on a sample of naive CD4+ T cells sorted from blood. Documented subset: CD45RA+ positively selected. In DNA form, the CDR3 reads TGTGCCAGCAGCCCTACGACAGGGGTCCCTAGCGAGCAGTACTTC. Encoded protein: CASSPTTGVPSEQYF.